This is a list of T cell receptor beta chains from one sample in a study of CD8 T cells in ankylosing spondylitis. Each CDR3 protein gets one entry after TCRdb re-called the 5' RACE reads with MiXCR. Of 350,000 or so distinct CDR3 sequences detected, under 15% appear once; the ten largest clones hold 0.9% to 1.2%. The sequenced sample consisted of blood, either unsorted or a sorted T cell fraction (not recorded which). The receptor set was obtained from a male donor with ankylosing spondylitis or in good health (not recorded which). Each CDR3 is given with its conserved first and last residue. Fields, in order: D gene, V gene, clone size, J gene, CDR3 DNA, CDR3 protein. The D gene is left open where the match is weak. Size is stated for part of the rows, as once, few or many counts, or as a class when the clone is expanded.

d_gene: TRBD1; v_gene: TRBV27; abundance: many; j_gene: TRBJ1-1; CDR3nt: TGTGCCAGCAGTTTGCGGGACAGGGCTAACACTGAAGCTTTCTTT; CDR3aa: CASSLRDRANTEAFF
d_gene: TRBD2; v_gene: TRBV20-1; abundance: few; j_gene: TRBJ2-5; CDR3nt: TGCAGTGCTAGGCTTCTAGCGGGGGTCGAGACCCAGTACTTC; CDR3aa: CSARLLAGVETQYF
d_gene: .; v_gene: TRBV7-2; abundance: .; j_gene: TRBJ2-7; CDR3nt: TGTGCCAGCAGCCCCCGGGGGTCTCGATCTGGGGACGAGCAGTACTTC; CDR3aa: CASSPRGSRSGDEQYF
d_gene: .; v_gene: TRBV4-1; abundance: many; j_gene: TRBJ2-1; CDR3nt: TGCGCCAGCAGCCAAGATATAGGCGAGGGAAAGAGGCAGTTCTTC; CDR3aa: CASSQDIGEGKRQFF
d_gene: .; v_gene: TRBV6-5; abundance: .; j_gene: TRBJ2-5; CDR3nt: TGTGCCAGCAGTTACGAGGGCTTGTGGGAGACCCAGTACTTC; CDR3aa: CASSYEGLWETQYF
d_gene: .; v_gene: TRBV7-6; abundance: few; j_gene: TRBJ2-3; CDR3nt: TGTGCCAGCAGCCTAGTCGGGGCAGCGACAGATACGCAGTATTTT; CDR3aa: CASSLVGAATDTQYF
d_gene: .; v_gene: TRBV5-5; abundance: many; j_gene: TRBJ2-7; CDR3nt: TGTGCCAGCAGCTTGGCTGCAGCTCTCTCCTACGAGCAGTACTTC; CDR3aa: CASSLAAALSYEQYF
d_gene: .; v_gene: TRBV3-1; abundance: .; j_gene: TRBJ2-7; CDR3nt: TGTGCCAGCAGCCAAGACCCCTCTCTAGGGGAGCAGTACTTC; CDR3aa: CASSQDPSLGEQYF
d_gene: TRBD2; v_gene: TRBV11-3; abundance: .; j_gene: TRBJ2-1; CDR3nt: TGTGCCAGCAGCTTCTTGGGACTAGCGGACTACAATGAGCAGTTCTTC; CDR3aa: CASSFLGLADYNEQFF
d_gene: .; v_gene: TRBV12-3/TRBV12-4; abundance: .; j_gene: TRBJ2-3; CDR3nt: TGTGCCAGCAGTCCGACAGTTACCAGCACAGATACGCAGTATTTT; CDR3aa: CASSPTVTSTDTQYF
d_gene: TRBD1; v_gene: TRBV5-1; abundance: few; j_gene: TRBJ1-6; CDR3nt: TGCGCCAGCAGCACAGGACAGGGATCGGTCACCCTCCACTTT; CDR3aa: CASSTGQGSVTLHF
d_gene: TRBD1; v_gene: TRBV20-1; abundance: .; j_gene: TRBJ2-7; CDR3nt: TGCAGTGCTAGGACCTCGGGACAGCCGCGGGAGCAGTACTTC; CDR3aa: CSARTSGQPREQYF
d_gene: .; v_gene: TRBV20-1; abundance: .; j_gene: TRBJ2-2; CDR3nt: TGCAGTGCGAGGGGACACTCGAAGGACGGGGAGCTGTTTTTT; CDR3aa: CSARGHSKDGELFF
d_gene: TRBD2; v_gene: TRBV4-1; abundance: .; j_gene: TRBJ2-5; CDR3nt: TGCGCCAGCAGCCAAGATCCGCTAGCGGGAGGGCCAGAGGAGACCCAGTACTTC; CDR3aa: CASSQDPLAGGPEETQYF
d_gene: .; v_gene: TRBV3-1; abundance: many; j_gene: TRBJ1-3; CDR3nt: TGTGCCAGCAGCCGAGCGGGTAACGCAGGAAACACCATATATTTT; CDR3aa: CASSRAGNAGNTIYF
d_gene: .; v_gene: TRBV20-1; abundance: few; j_gene: TRBJ2-1; CDR3nt: TGCAGTGCTAGATCCCCGACTAGGAACAATGAGCAGTTCTTC; CDR3aa: CSARSPTRNNEQFF
d_gene: .; v_gene: TRBV3-1; abundance: .; j_gene: TRBJ1-1; CDR3nt: TGTGCCAGCAGCCAGCAGGGGTTAGTGAACACTGAAGCTTTCTTT; CDR3aa: CASSQQGLVNTEAFF
d_gene: TRBD2; v_gene: TRBV3-1; abundance: .; j_gene: TRBJ2-7; CDR3nt: TGTGCCAGCATGGGGGGGGGGAGCGAGCAGTACTTC; CDR3aa: CASMGGGSEQYF
d_gene: .; v_gene: TRBV11-2; abundance: few; j_gene: TRBJ1-2; CDR3nt: TGTGCCAGCAGCTTAGTTTCGGGGAGGGATAACTATGGCTACACCTTC; CDR3aa: CASSLVSGRDNYGYTF
d_gene: .; v_gene: TRBV12-3/TRBV12-4; abundance: few; j_gene: TRBJ1-1; CDR3nt: TGTGCCAGCAGCCCTCCTGGTGGGGGTGGATCTTTCTTT; CDR3aa: CASSPPGGGGSFF
d_gene: .; v_gene: TRBV6-1; abundance: few; j_gene: TRBJ1-6; CDR3nt: TGTGCCAGCAGTCTTCGGGGAAACCCGCCAAATTCACCCCTCCACTTT; CDR3aa: CASSLRGNPPNSPLHF
d_gene: .; v_gene: TRBV7-9; abundance: many; j_gene: TRBJ1-3; CDR3nt: TGTGCCAGCAGCTTAGAGTCTACGATCTCTGGAAACACCATATATTTT; CDR3aa: CASSLESTISGNTIYF
d_gene: .; v_gene: TRBV15; abundance: few; j_gene: TRBJ2-1; CDR3nt: TGTGCCACCAGCAGAGATATTGGGGCGGCAAGTGGACAGTTCTTC; CDR3aa: CATSRDIGAASGQFF
d_gene: .; v_gene: TRBV19; abundance: few; j_gene: TRBJ1-1; CDR3nt: TGTGCCAGTAGATATACGGACTCGCGCGGGGGCACTGAAGCTTTCTTT; CDR3aa: CASRYTDSRGGTEAFF
d_gene: TRBD2; v_gene: TRBV20-1; abundance: few; j_gene: TRBJ2-5; CDR3nt: TGCAGTGCGACCGGGACTAGCGGGCCGGTGGCCCAGTACTTC; CDR3aa: CSATGTSGPVAQYF
d_gene: .; v_gene: TRBV3-1; abundance: few; j_gene: TRBJ2-7; CDR3nt: TGTGCCAGCAGCCCTCTTCTAGGAAGTCGTTCCGAGCAGTACTTC; CDR3aa: CASSPLLGSRSEQYF
d_gene: .; v_gene: TRBV12-3/TRBV12-4; abundance: many; j_gene: TRBJ1-1; CDR3nt: TGTGCCAGCAGGAGAGAACAGGCGGAAGGAGCTTTCTTT; CDR3aa: CASRREQAEGAFF
d_gene: TRBD1; v_gene: TRBV20-1; abundance: .; j_gene: TRBJ1-6; CDR3nt: TGCAGTGCTAGAGTAACAGGGGCGCAGGGTAATTCACCCCTCCACTTT; CDR3aa: CSARVTGAQGNSPLHF
d_gene: .; v_gene: TRBV5-1; abundance: .; j_gene: TRBJ2-1; CDR3nt: TGCGCCAGCAGCTTCCCGGGGGACCCTGAGCAGTTCTTC; CDR3aa: CASSFPGDPEQFF
d_gene: .; v_gene: TRBV4-1; abundance: .; j_gene: TRBJ1-1; CDR3nt: TGCGCCAGCAGCCAAGTTCGCAGCATGAACACTGAAGCTTTCTTT; CDR3aa: CASSQVRSMNTEAFF
d_gene: .; v_gene: TRBV27; abundance: .; j_gene: TRBJ2-7; CDR3nt: TGTGCCAGCAGTTTATCGGGTGGGATGAGCTCCTACGAGCAGTACTTC; CDR3aa: CASSLSGGMSSYEQYF
d_gene: TRBD2; v_gene: TRBV5-1; abundance: few; j_gene: TRBJ2-2; CDR3nt: TGCGCCAGCAGCGCAACCGGGAGGATAGAGGCCGGGGAGCTGTTTTTT; CDR3aa: CASSATGRIEAGELFF
d_gene: .; v_gene: TRBV12-3/TRBV12-4; abundance: few; j_gene: TRBJ1-4; CDR3nt: TGTGCCAGCAGTTCGGGGGGCGTAGGTGAAAAACTGTTTTTT; CDR3aa: CASSSGGVGEKLFF
d_gene: TRBD1; v_gene: TRBV5-1; abundance: few; j_gene: TRBJ2-2; CDR3nt: TGCGCCAGCAGCCCTAGACAGGGCCCCTCAGGGCTGTTTTTT; CDR3aa: CASSPRQGPSGLFF
d_gene: .; v_gene: TRBV7-9; abundance: few; j_gene: TRBJ1-1; CDR3nt: TGTGCCAGCAGCCCACAGGGAACGAACACTGAAGCTTTCTTT; CDR3aa: CASSPQGTNTEAFF
d_gene: TRBD2; v_gene: TRBV19; abundance: .; j_gene: TRBJ2-1; CDR3nt: TGTGCCAGCTGGGGCGGGAGGGCCGACAATGAGCAGTTCTTC; CDR3aa: CASWGGRADNEQFF
d_gene: .; v_gene: TRBV12-3/TRBV12-4; abundance: few; j_gene: TRBJ2-2; CDR3nt: TGTGCCAGCAGTTTCCGCGGGTCGAGCACCGGGGAGCTGTTTTTT; CDR3aa: CASSFRGSSTGELFF
d_gene: TRBD1; v_gene: TRBV6-5; abundance: .; j_gene: TRBJ2-7; CDR3nt: TGTGCCAGCAGTTACGTACAGGGGGTAGACGAGCAGTACTTC; CDR3aa: CASSYVQGVDEQYF
d_gene: .; v_gene: TRBV20-1; abundance: .; j_gene: TRBJ2-1; CDR3nt: TGCGGGTCACAAACGGGACTTGCTAGCTCCTACAATGAGCAGTTCTTC; CDR3aa: CGSQTGLASSYNEQFF
d_gene: .; v_gene: TRBV5-1; abundance: .; j_gene: TRBJ2-5; CDR3nt: TGCGCCAGCAGCTTAGACAGGCCGGGAGAGACCCAGTACTTC; CDR3aa: CASSLDRPGETQYF
d_gene: .; v_gene: TRBV3-1; abundance: .; j_gene: TRBJ2-1; CDR3nt: TGTGCCAGCAGCCCCCAGAGGGCCTCCTACAATGAGCAGTTCTTC; CDR3aa: CASSPQRASYNEQFF
d_gene: .; v_gene: TRBV29-1; abundance: few; j_gene: TRBJ2-5; CDR3nt: TGCAGCATTGACACCGCCCTGAGGGAGACCCAGTACTTC; CDR3aa: CSIDTALRETQYF
d_gene: .; v_gene: TRBV29-1; abundance: few; j_gene: TRBJ1-1; CDR3nt: TGCAGCGTTGGGGCTGGGGGGGGCGGCACTGAAGCTTTCTTT; CDR3aa: CSVGAGGGGTEAFF
d_gene: .; v_gene: TRBV5-4; abundance: .; j_gene: TRBJ2-7; CDR3nt: TGTGCCAGCAGCCCGACAGTCACACACACCTACGAGCAGTACTTC; CDR3aa: CASSPTVTHTYEQYF
d_gene: .; v_gene: TRBV6-2/TRBV6-3; abundance: .; j_gene: TRBJ2-3; CDR3nt: TGTGCCAGCAGTTACTCCTCGGGAGTTCTGGATACGCAGTATTTT; CDR3aa: CASSYSSGVLDTQYF
d_gene: .; v_gene: TRBV11-2; abundance: few; j_gene: TRBJ2-7; CDR3nt: TGTGCCAGCAGCCCAGAGGACACTCTTAGGCCCCCCTCCTACGAGCAGTACTTC; CDR3aa: CASSPEDTLRPPSYEQYF
d_gene: .; v_gene: TRBV7-2; abundance: .; j_gene: TRBJ2-5; CDR3nt: TGTGCCAGCAGTCGACGGTATGAGACCCAGTACTTC; CDR3aa: CASSRRYETQYF
d_gene: TRBD2; v_gene: TRBV2; abundance: .; j_gene: TRBJ2-2; CDR3nt: TGTGCCAGCAGCTCGGGACTAGCGGGACGACCAAGGGAGCTGTTTTTT; CDR3aa: CASSSGLAGRPRELFF
d_gene: TRBD2; v_gene: TRBV5-1; abundance: .; j_gene: TRBJ2-2; CDR3nt: TGCGCCAGCAAGGTGGCTAGCGGGACTGTGAACACCGGGGAGCTGTTTTTT; CDR3aa: CASKVASGTVNTGELFF
d_gene: TRBD1; v_gene: TRBV6-1; abundance: .; j_gene: TRBJ1-1; CDR3nt: TGTGCCAGCAGTCGACAGGGGTGGAACACTGAAGCTTTCTTT; CDR3aa: CASSRQGWNTEAFF
d_gene: .; v_gene: TRBV6-1; abundance: many; j_gene: TRBJ1-1; CDR3nt: TGTGCCAGCAGTCCGGGACGCAACACTGAAGCTTTCTTT; CDR3aa: CASSPGRNTEAFF
d_gene: TRBD1; v_gene: TRBV5-1; abundance: .; j_gene: TRBJ2-3; CDR3nt: TGCGCCAGCATTAATGGGGGACAGGGCACAGATACGCAGTATTTT; CDR3aa: CASINGGQGTDTQYF
d_gene: .; v_gene: TRBV12-3/TRBV12-4; abundance: many; j_gene: TRBJ2-3; CDR3nt: TGTGCCAGCAGTTTCGAGGGGGACACAGATACGCAGTATTTT; CDR3aa: CASSFEGDTDTQYF
d_gene: .; v_gene: TRBV10-3; abundance: few; j_gene: TRBJ1-1; CDR3nt: TGTGCCTCCGCCCACGCAGGGAATGCCAACACTGAAGCTTTCTTT; CDR3aa: CASAHAGNANTEAFF
d_gene: TRBD1; v_gene: TRBV9; abundance: few; j_gene: TRBJ1-5; CDR3nt: TGTGCCAGCAGCGAAGGGACAGTGAGCAATCAGCCCCAGCATTTT; CDR3aa: CASSEGTVSNQPQHF
d_gene: .; v_gene: TRBV11-3; abundance: many; j_gene: TRBJ2-5; CDR3nt: TGTGCCAGCAGCTTAGATCATGGGATAGCTATCCAAGAGACCCAGTACTTC; CDR3aa: CASSLDHGIAIQETQYF
d_gene: TRBD1; v_gene: TRBV29-1; abundance: .; j_gene: TRBJ1-1; CDR3nt: TGCAGCGGGGGACAGGGGGCTTACACTGAAGCTTTCTTT; CDR3aa: CSGGQGAYTEAFF
d_gene: .; v_gene: TRBV20-1; abundance: .; j_gene: TRBJ2-7; CDR3nt: TGCAGTGCCGATGGGGACGGTAGCTCCTACGAGCAGTACTTC; CDR3aa: CSADGDGSSYEQYF